One sample yielded the 17 T cell receptor beta chains listed below, sequenced in a study of T cells in Graves' hyperthyroidism and ophthalmopathy (dated by TCRdb to 2018 to 2020). The receptor library was made with multiplex PCR. Sequencing was carried out with an Illumina HiSeq 2000. Amplification of TCR beta CDR3 regions was carried out from RNA transcripts. The TCR CDR3 was subjected to a first round of RT-PCR using the HTBI primer set and the Qiagen OneStep RT-PCR kit. TCRdb reran the public reads through fastp at Q25 and MiXCR, keeping productive beta chains. Rows are unified per CDR3 protein, each entry keeping the most common DNA and genes. In all, the sample holds approximately 350,000 distinct CDR3 sequences, and roughly 15% of those were seen once. In total, the top ten clones hold about 21% of the sample. Sequenced material: blood. Receptor source: a woman in her fifties or sixties with Graves' ophthalmopathy.

This clonotype came up many times. The chain is built from TRBV5-1 and TRBJ2-4; 8 nucleotides agree with TRBD2. This CDR3 is 15 amino acids long. Germline CDR1 SGHRS, CDR2 YFSETQ. J was trimmed by 8 bases and V by 3 bases; bases with no gene match: 10. Here the CDR3 reads CASSWGLVKSDIQYF. The CDR3, as DNA: TGCGCCAGCAGCTGGGGACTAGTGAAATCGGACATTCAGTACTTC.

This clonotype appeared a few times. This chain joins TRBV6-1 and TRBJ1-5, with 7 bases lining up with TRBD1. The CDR3 contains 17 residues. Germline V gives CDR1 MNHNS, CDR2 SASEGT. Trimming at V came to 7 bases and at J to 1 base, leaving 13 bases not matched to a gene. The CDR3 DNA is TGTGCCAGCACCCAATCCTACACAGGGGAGAGCAATCAGCCCCAGCATTTT. Its translation is CASTQSYTGESNQPQHF.

Ten or more counts support this clonotype. V and J are TRBV27 and TRBJ2-5; D gene unclear. Trimming pared 0 bases from V and 3 bases from J, leaving 11 bases between. This CDR3 is 15 amino acids long. Germline V gene lookup returns CDR1 MNHEY and CDR2 SMNVEV (reference sequence). For the CDR3, the DNA is TGTGCCAGCAGTTTATCGGATGGGCAGGAAGAGACCCAGTACTTC. It specifies CASSLSDGQEETQYF.

This clonotype was seen a handful of times. The rearrangement joins TRBV6-1 to TRBJ2-7, with 8 bases matching TRBD1. The germline CDR1 and CDR2 sequences are MNHNS and SASEGT. After removal of 6 bases from V and 4 bases from J, the junction contained 5 bases not matched to a gene. CDR3 length: 13 residues. The CDR3 is CASRDRARYEQYF. The CDR3, as DNA: TGTGCCAGCAGGGACAGGGCAAGATACGAGCAGTACTTC.

This clonotype showed up many times. The chain has TRBV7-2 and TRBJ1-1; the D gene is possibly TRBD1 (6 bases). Trimming stripped 0 bases from V and 0 bases from J, with 11 bases between. The CDR3 is 16 residues long. Germline loops: CDR1 SGHTA, CDR2 FQGNSA. The CDR3 region is CASSLAQGWMNTEAFF. The CDR3 DNA reads as TGTGCCAGCAGCTTAGCACAGGGATGGATGAACACTGAAGCTTTCTTT.

Only one count was recorded for this clonotype. One end of the junction does not line up with germline, which may come from a read error. The V gene is TRBV5-1, the J gene TRBJ1-2; D unresolved. The CDR3 spans 12 residues. The germline CDR1 and CDR2 sequences are SGHRS and YFSETQ. The CDR3 is CASSTGNYGYTF. As DNA, the CDR3 is TGTGCCAGCAGTACGGGGAACTATGGCTACACCTTC.

This clonotype was seen more than once but under ten times. This chain joins TRBV4-1 and TRBJ2-7, with TRBD2 as a possible D gene (6 bases). The CDR3 spans 13 residues. The V end was cut by 5 bases, the J end by 3 bases, with 11 bases between. Per germline, CDR1 MGHRA and CDR2 YSYEKL. The CDR3 sequence: CASSVGTLYEQYF. In DNA form, the CDR3 reads TGCGCCAGCAGCGTCGGGACTCTCTACGAGCAGTACTTC.

The sample holds many counts of this clonotype. This sequence joins TRBV4-2 and TRBJ2-1; the match to TRBD2 covers 12 bases. Germline-derived CDR1 and CDR2 are LGHNA and YNFKEQ. V gave up 4 bases and J gave up 7 bases; unmatched junction bases: 17. The CDR3 sequence is 19 residues long. The CDR3 DNA reads as TGTGCCAGCAGCCCTTCTAGCGGGAGGGCTAAAGGGGGCGGAAATGAGCAGTTCTTC. This translates into CASSPSSGRAKGGGNEQFF.

This clonotype has a count of ten or more. This chain joins TRBV5-1 and TRBJ2-5; no clear D. Germline-derived CDR1 and CDR2 are SGHRS and YFSETQ. The CDR3 has 14 residues. The V end was cut by 7 bases, the J end by 0 bases, with 13 bases between. CDR3 in DNA: TGCGCCAGCGCCATGGCCAGCGACCAAGAGACCCAGTACTTC. Amino acid sequence: CASAMASDQETQYF.

In its sample, this clonotype was seen a few times. The genes are TRBV5-1 and TRBJ1-1; D unclear. The germline V and J ends were trimmed by 0 bases and 2 bases, with 8 bases remaining between them. The CDR3 has 14 residues. The germline V gene has CDR1 SGHRS and CDR2 YFSETQ. In DNA, the CDR3 is TGCGCCAGCAGCTTGGACACGACTAACACTGAAGCTTTCTTT. This translates into CASSLDTTNTEAFF.

This clonotype has a count of ten or more. This chain links TRBV28 with TRBJ2-2; D not resolved. The germline V gene encodes CDR1 MDHEN and CDR2 SYDVKM. V lost 5 bases to trimming and J lost 0 bases, with 10 bases between them. This CDR3 spans 15 amino acids. CDR3 region: CASSLISPNTGELFF. In DNA, the CDR3 is TGTGCCAGCAGTCTTATATCCCCGAACACCGGGGAGCTGTTTTTT.

This clonotype was counted at least ten times. The chain couples TRBV30 to TRBJ2-2; D is perhaps TRBD1 (5 bases). This CDR3 contains 15 residues. With 0 bases removed from V and 3 bases from J, the gap between germline ends came to 11 bases. The germline V gene has CDR1 GTSNPN and CDR2 SVGIG (reference sequence). The CDR3 here is CAWSVLVTDTGELFF. For the CDR3, the DNA is TGTGCCTGGAGTGTACTCGTGACAGACACCGGGGAGCTGTTTTTT.

A few counts support this clonotype. This sequence joins TRBV24-1 and TRBJ1-2, with D hard to call. The CDR3 runs 15 residues. Germline CDR1 KGHDR, CDR2 SFDVKD. Between the trimmed V and J ends, which lost 4 bases and 3 bases, there was a span of 14 bases. CDR3 protein: CATSDPTYGDYGYTF. The CDR3, as DNA: TGTGCCACCAGTGACCCGACATATGGAGACTATGGCTACACCTTC.

Regarding this clonotype: With a much larger clone just one base away, this may be a read error. J is TRBJ2-3 and V is TRBV6-2 or TRBV6-3, with a weak D call TRBD2 (6 bases). The germline gives CDR1 MNHEY, CDR2 SVGEGT. The CDR3 length is 19 residues. Trimming left V 6 bases short and J 1 base short, with 26 bases between. The DNA of the CDR3 is TGTGCCAGCAGCACGATACGGAGCGCGGGACCACGTGGCACAGATACGCAGTATTTT. As protein: CASSTIRSAGPRGTDTQYF.

There are many counts of this clonotype. The chain couples TRBV2 to TRBJ2-7; D remains unclear. The CDR3 is 17 amino acids. V was trimmed by 8 bases and J by 0 bases, leaving 23 bases between them. The V gene's germline CDR1 is SNHLY and CDR2 FYNNEI. Here the CDR3 reads CASLTPIVTDSSYEQYF. CDR3 nucleotide sequence: TGTGCCAGCCTTACACCCATCGTGACGGATAGCTCCTACGAGCAGTACTTC.

This clonotype was seen many times. This rearrangement joins TRBV7-3 to TRBJ2-3, with 9 bases matching TRBD2. J lost 3 bases, V lost 1 base, and 5 bases had no gene match. The CDR3 is 16 amino acids. Germline loops: CDR1 SGHTA, CDR2 FQGTGA. The CDR3 spells CASSLKAGGGTDTQYF. CDR3 in DNA: TGTGCCAGCAGCTTAAAGGCGGGAGGGGGAACAGATACGCAGTATTTT. Complete variable domain (other parts from reference TRBV7-3 and TRBJ2-3): GAGVSQTPSNKVTEKGKYVELRCDPISGHTALYWYRQSLGQGPEFLIYFQGTGAADDSGLPNDRFFAVRPEGSVSTLKIQRTERGDSAVYLCASSLKAGGGTDTQYFGPGTRLTVL.

This clonotype came up once. This chain joins TRBV27 and TRBJ2-5, with TRBD1 matching over 7 bases. The germline V gene has CDR1 MNHEY and CDR2 SMNVEV (reference sequence). With V trimmed by 5 bases and J by 4 bases, 7 bases remained unmatched. This CDR3 has 14 amino acids. CDR3 region: CASSPDRVVETQYF. CDR3 DNA sequence: TGTGCCAGCAGTCCCGACAGGGTAGTAGAGACCCAGTACTTC.